This TCR beta chain was profiled in a study of CD8 T cells in Susac syndrome. General study findings and limits: The relatively small number of individuals in the TCR sequencing and HLA analysis was acknowledged by the study.

V was cut by 4 bases and J by 4 bases, with 18 bases left in between. The CDR3 spans 15 residues. Germline V CDR1 and CDR2: SQVTM, ANQGSEA. Note on this clonotype: Its antigen is currently unknown.

Patients with Susac syndrome met diagnostic criteria that were recently defined for definite or probable disease. The RNA, about 0.45 to 1 ug, was put through reverse transcription using random hexamers. Amplification of the TCR beta CDR3 was carried out by immunoSEQ multiplex PCR, which spanned a total of 54 Vbeta and 13 Jbeta segments. MiXCR, run by TCRdb on the immunoSEQ multiplex PCR reads, gives a single entry per CDR3 protein. The sample lists some 180,000 distinct CDR3 sequences; about 91% were seen once. Sequenced: CD4+ T cells from PBMCs. The rearrangement uses TRBV29-1 and TRBJ2-3; perhaps TRBD1 as D (5 bases). This sequence originates from a human donor with Susac syndrome. Here the CDR3 reads CSVVRNRLAADTQYF. The CDR3 DNA follows: TGCAGCGTTGTTAGAAACAGGTTAGCCGCAGATACGCAGTATTTT.